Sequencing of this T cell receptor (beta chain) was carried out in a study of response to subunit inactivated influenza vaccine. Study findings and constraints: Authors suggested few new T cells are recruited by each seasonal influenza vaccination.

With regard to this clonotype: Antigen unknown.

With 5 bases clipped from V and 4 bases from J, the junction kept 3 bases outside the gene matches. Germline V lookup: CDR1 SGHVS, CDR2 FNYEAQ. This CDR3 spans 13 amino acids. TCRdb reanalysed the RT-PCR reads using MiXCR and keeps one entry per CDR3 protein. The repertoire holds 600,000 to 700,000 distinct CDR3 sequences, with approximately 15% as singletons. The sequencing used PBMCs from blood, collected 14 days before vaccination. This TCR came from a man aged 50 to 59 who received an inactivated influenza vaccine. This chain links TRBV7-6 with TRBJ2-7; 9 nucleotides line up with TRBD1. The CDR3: CASSPDRGYEQYF. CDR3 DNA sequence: TGTGCCAGCAGCCCGGACAGGGGATACGAGCAGTACTTC.